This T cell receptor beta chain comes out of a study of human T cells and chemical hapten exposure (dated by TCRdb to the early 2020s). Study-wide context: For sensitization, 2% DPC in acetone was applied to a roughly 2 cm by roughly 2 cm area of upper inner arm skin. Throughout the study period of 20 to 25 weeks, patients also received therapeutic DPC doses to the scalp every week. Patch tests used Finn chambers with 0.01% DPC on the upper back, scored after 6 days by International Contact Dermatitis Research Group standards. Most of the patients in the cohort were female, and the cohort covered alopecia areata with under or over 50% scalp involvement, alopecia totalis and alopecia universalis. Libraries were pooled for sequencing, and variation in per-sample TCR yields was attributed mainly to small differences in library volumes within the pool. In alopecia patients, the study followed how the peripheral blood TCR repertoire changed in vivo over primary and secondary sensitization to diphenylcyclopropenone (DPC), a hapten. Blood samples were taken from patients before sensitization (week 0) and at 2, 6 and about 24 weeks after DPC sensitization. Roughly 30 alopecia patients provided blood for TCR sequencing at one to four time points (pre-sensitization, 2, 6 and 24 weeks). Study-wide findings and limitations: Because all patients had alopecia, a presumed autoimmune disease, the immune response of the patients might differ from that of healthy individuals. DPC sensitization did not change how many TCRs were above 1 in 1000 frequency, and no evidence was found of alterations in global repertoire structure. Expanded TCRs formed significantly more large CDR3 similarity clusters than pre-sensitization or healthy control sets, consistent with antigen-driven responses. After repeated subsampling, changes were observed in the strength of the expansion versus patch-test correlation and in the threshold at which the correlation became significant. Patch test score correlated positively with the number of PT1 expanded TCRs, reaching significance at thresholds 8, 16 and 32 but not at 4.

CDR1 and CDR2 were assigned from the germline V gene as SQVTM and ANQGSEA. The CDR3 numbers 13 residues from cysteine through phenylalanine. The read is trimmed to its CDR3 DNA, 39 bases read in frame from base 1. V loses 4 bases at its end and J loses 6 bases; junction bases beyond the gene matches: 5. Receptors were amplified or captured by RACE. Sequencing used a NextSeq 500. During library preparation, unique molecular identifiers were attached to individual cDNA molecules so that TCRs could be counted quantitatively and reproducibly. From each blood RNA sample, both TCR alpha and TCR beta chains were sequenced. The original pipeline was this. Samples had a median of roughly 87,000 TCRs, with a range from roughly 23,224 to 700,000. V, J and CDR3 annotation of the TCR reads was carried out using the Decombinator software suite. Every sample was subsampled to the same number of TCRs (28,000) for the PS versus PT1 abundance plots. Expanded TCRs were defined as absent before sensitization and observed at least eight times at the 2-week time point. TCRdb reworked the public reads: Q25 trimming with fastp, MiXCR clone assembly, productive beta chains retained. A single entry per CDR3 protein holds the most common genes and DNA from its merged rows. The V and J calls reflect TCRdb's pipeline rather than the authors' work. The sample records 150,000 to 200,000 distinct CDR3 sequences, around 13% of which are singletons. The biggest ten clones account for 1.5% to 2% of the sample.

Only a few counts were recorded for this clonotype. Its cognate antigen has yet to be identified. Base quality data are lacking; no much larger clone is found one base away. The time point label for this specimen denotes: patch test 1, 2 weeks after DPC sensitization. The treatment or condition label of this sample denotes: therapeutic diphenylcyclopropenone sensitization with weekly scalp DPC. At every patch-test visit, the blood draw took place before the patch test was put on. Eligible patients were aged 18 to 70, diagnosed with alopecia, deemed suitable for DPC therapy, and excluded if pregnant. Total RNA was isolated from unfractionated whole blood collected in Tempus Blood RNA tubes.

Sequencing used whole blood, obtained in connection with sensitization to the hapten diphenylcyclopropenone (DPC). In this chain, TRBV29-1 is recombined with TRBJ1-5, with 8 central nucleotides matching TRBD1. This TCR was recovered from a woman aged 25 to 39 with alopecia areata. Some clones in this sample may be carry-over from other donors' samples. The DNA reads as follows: TGCAGCGTTGCCAGGGGGCCGAGTCAGCCCCAGCATTTT. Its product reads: CSVARGPSQPQHF.